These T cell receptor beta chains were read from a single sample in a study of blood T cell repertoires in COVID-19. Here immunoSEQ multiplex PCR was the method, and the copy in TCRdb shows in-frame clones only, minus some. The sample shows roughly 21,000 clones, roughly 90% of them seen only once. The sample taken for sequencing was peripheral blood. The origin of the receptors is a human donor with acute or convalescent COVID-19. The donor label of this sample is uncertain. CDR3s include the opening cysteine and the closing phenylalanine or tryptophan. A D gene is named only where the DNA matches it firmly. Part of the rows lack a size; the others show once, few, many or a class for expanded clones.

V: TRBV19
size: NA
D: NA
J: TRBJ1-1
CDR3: CASSSPSRAGGAFF
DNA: TGTGCCAGTAGTAGCCCCTCCAGGGCTGGTGGAGCTTTCTTT

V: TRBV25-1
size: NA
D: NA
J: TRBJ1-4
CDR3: CASRDLTNEKLFF
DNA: TGTGCCAGCCGGGACTTAACTAATGAAAAACTGTTTTTT

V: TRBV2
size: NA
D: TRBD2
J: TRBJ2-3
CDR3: CASSSTSGRTDTQYF
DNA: TGTGCCAGCAGCTCCACTAGCGGACGCACAGATACGCAGTATTTT

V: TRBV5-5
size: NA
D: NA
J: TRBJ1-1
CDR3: CASSLGDSQRAFF
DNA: TGTGCCAGCAGCTTAGGTGACAGCCAGAGGGCTTTCTTT

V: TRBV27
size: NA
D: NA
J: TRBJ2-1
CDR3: CASSPNRGGNEQFF
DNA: TGTGCCAGCAGTCCGAATCGGGGTGGCAATGAGCAGTTCTTC

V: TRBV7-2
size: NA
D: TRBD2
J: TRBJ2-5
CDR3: CASSSGLAGGPGTQYF
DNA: TGTGCCAGCAGCTCGGGACTAGCGGGGGGCCCAGGGACCCAGTACTTC

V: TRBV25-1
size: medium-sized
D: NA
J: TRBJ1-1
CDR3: CASSGSTGNTEAFF
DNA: TGTGCCAGCAGTGGCTCGACGGGGAACACTGAAGCTTTCTTT

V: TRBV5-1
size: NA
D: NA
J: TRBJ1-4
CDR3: CASSPYAGTNEKLFF
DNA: TGCGCCAGCAGCCCCTACGCCGGAACTAATGAAAAACTGTTTTTT

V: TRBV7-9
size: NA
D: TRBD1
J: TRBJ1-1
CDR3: CASSRMDRGWTEAFF
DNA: TGTGCCAGCAGCCGGATGGACAGGGGCTGGACTGAAGCTTTCTTT

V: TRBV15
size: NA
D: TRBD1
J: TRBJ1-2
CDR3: CATSEPGQGLNYGYTF
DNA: TGTGCCACCAGCGAACCCGGACAGGGCCTTAACTATGGCTACACCTTC

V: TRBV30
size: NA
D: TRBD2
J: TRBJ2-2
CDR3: CAWTSGTNTGELFF
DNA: TGTGCCTGGACTAGCGGAACGAACACCGGGGAGCTGTTTTTT

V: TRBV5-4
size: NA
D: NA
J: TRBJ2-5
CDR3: CASRLTGSQETQYF
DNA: TGTGCCAGCAGGCTAACAGGGTCTCAAGAGACCCAGTACTTC

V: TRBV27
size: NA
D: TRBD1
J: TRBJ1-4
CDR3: CASIRPGGANEKLFF
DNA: TGTGCCAGCATCCGGCCAGGGGGCGCTAATGAAAAACTGTTTTTT

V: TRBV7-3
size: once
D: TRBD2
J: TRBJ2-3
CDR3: CASSWAGTSGGIGTDTQYF
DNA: TGTGCCAGCAGCTGGGCCGGGACTAGCGGGGGGATAGGCACAGATACGCAGTATTTT

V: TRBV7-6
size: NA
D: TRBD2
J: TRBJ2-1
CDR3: CASSQGLAGMTGYNEQFF
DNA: TGTGCCAGCAGCCAGGGACTAGCGGGGATGACAGGGTACAATGAGCAGTTCTTC

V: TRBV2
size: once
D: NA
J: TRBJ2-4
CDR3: CASRGGAGSIQYF
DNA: TGTGCCAGCAGGGGGGGGGCCGGGTCCATTCAGTACTTC

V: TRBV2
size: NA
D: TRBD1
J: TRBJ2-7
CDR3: CASSGTGGAYEQYF
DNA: TGTGCCAGCAGTGGGACAGGGGGCGCCTACGAGCAGTACTTC